Below are 26 T cell receptor beta chains sequenced from a single sample in a study of blood T cells in healthy people across ages. A second PCR, run for roughly 7 to 12 cycles, used a sample-barcoded 5' primer plus a J-beta primer mix. MiXCR was run by TCRdb on the 5' RACE reads, yielding one entry per CDR3 protein. Seen here are around 940,000 distinct CDR3 sequences, roughly half observed once, and the top ten hold over 20%. Sequencing was done on a sample of blood. The receptors derive from a woman in her fifties or sixties in good health.

The sample holds a few counts of this clonotype. The chain uses TRBV29-1 and TRBJ2-7; 11 bases fit TRBD1. This CDR3 comprises 15 residues. Trimming took 2 bases from V and 4 from J; bases not matched to a gene: 7. Germline V gene data show CDR1 as SQVTM and CDR2 as ANQGSEA. CDR3 in DNA: TGCAGCGTTGAAACACCCGGGACAGGGGGATACGAGCAGTACTTC. It yields the protein CSVETPGTGGYEQYF.

This clonotype has a handful of counts. The rearrangement uses TRBV3-1 and TRBJ2-5; D remains ambiguous. The closer fit of TRBJ2-7 to the DNA end suggests the J call may be wrong. The CDR3 is made up of 14 amino acids. Germline V gene sequence: CDR1 LGHDT, CDR2 YNNKEL (reference sequence). This chain's CDR3 is CASSQDWLAYEQYF. The CDR3 DNA sequence: TGTGCCAGCAGCCAAGATTGGCTAGCCTACGAGCAGTACTTC.

This chain uses TRBV6-6 with TRBJ2-5, with D perhaps TRBD1 (6 bases). V was shortened by 0 bases and J by 4 bases, with 12 bases between the two germline ends. The CDR3 has 15 amino acids. Germline V gives CDR1 MNHNY, CDR2 SVGAGI (reference sequence). CDR3: CASSYSQGVGETQYF. The CDR3 coding sequence is TGTGCCAGCAGTTACTCACAGGGCGTAGGAGAGACCCAGTACTTC.

The chain joins TRBV19 to TRBJ2-3; D is uncertain. CDR1 is LNHDA and CDR2 is SQIVND in the germline V gene (reference sequence). Between the trimmed V and J ends, which lost 3 bases and 1 base, there was a span of 8 bases. The CDR3 totals 14 residues. The CDR3 sequence: CASSIPGGTDTQYF. CDR3 coding DNA: TGTGCCAGTAGTATCCCCGGTGGCACAGATACGCAGTATTTT.

The sample holds a few counts of this clonotype. The rearrangement links TRBV11-2 to TRBJ2-3, with D possibly being TRBD2 (6 bases). The CDR3 runs to 15 residues. V was trimmed by 2 bases and J by 6 bases, leaving 15 bases between them. CDR1 is SGHAT and CDR2 is FQNNGV in the germline V gene. CDR3 bases: TGTGCCAGCAGCTTAATTCCGGGAGAGGTTGATACGCAGTATTTT. Encoded protein: CASSLIPGEVDTQYF. The full variable domain, its missing parts supplied by reference TRBV11-2 and TRBJ2-3, is EAGVAQSPRYKIIEKRQSVAFWCNPISGHATLYWYQQILGQGPKLLIQFQNNGVVDDSQLPKDRFSAERLKGVDSTLKIQPAKLEDSAVYLCASSLIPGEVDTQYFGPGTRLTVL.

This clonotype has just one count. This chain links TRBV15 with TRBJ2-3; 8 bases are a match to TRBD2. Germline values: CDR1 LNHNV, CDR2 YYDKDF (reference sequence). V was pared by 0 bases and J by 10 bases, with 12 bases of the junction left unmatched. The CDR3 runs to 16 residues. This chain's CDR3 is CATSRDRGGLTDAQYF. As DNA, the CDR3 is TGTGCCACCAGCAGAGATCGGGGGGGTCTGACGGATGCGCAGTATTTT.

The J gene is TRBJ1-5, the V gene TRBV2, with 8 bases identical to TRBD1. The germline CDR1 and CDR2 sequences are SNHLY and FYNNEI. With V trimmed by 2 bases and J by 5 bases, 2 bases remained unmatched. The length of the CDR3 is 14 residues. The CDR3 spells CASSEQGADQPQHF. The CDR3 region has the DNA TGTGCCAGCAGTGAACAGGGGGCGGATCAGCCCCAGCATTTT.

This clonotype was seen just once. This chain uses TRBV5-1 with TRBJ2-1; 8 bases agree with TRBD2. The J call is in doubt because the DNA end fits TRBJ2-7 better. The CDR3 totals 13 residues. The germline V gene encodes CDR1 SGHRS and CDR2 YFSETQ. CDR3 protein: CASTSGLGREQYF. In DNA form, the CDR3 reads TGCGCCAGCACCTCGGGACTAGGGAGGGAGCAGTACTTC.

The V and J genes are TRBV20-1 and TRBJ1-1, with D unresolved. With 5 bases removed from V and 1 base from J, the gap between germline ends came to 14 bases. In germline, CDR1 is DFQATT, CDR2 SNEGSKA (reference sequence). The CDR3 runs 14 residues. CDR3 DNA sequence: TGCAGTGCTGCCCCCCCGGACTCGAACACTGAAGCTTTCTTT. This codes for CSAAPPDSNTEAFF.

This clonotype was observed a single time. The chain uses TRBV7-2 and TRBJ2-5; weak D call: TRBD2 (6 bases). CDR3 length: 16 amino acids. Germline V lookup: CDR1 SGHTA, CDR2 FQGNSA. The V end was cut by 1 base, the J end by 9 bases, with 21 bases between. In DNA, the CDR3 is TGTGCCAGCAGCTTAGGTCTTATCGGGAGACTGGAGGCCCAGTACTTC. This gives the protein CASSLGLIGRLEAQYF.

J is TRBJ2-4 and V is TRBV7-2; 13 nucleotides match TRBD2. The J call is uncertain, as TRBJ2-7 better fits the DNA end. Germline lookup yields CDR1 SGHTA and CDR2 FQGNSA. This CDR3 comprises 16 residues. The CDR3 DNA is TGTGCCAGCAGCTCTCCACGACTAGCGGGAGGTCCCGAGCAGTACTTC. Amino acid sequence: CASSSPRLAGGPEQYF.

The chain uses TRBV4-2 and TRBJ2-2; D possibly corresponds to TRBD2 (5 bases). V lost 1 base and J lost 6, with 9 bases in between. The CDR3 runs 14 residues. CDR1 is LGHNA, CDR2 YNFKEQ, per germline. The DNA for the CDR3 is TGTGCCAGCAGCCAAGCGGGGAGCGCCGGGGAGCTGTTTTTT. This encodes CASSQAGSAGELFF.

The chain combines TRBV5-1 with TRBJ2-1, with 10 nucleotides matching TRBD1. In germline, CDR1 is SGHRS, CDR2 YFSETQ. The CDR3 is 13 amino acids. J was trimmed by 7 bases and V by 3 bases; bases with no gene match: 1. CDR3 amino acids: CASSSGQGNEQFF. The CDR3, as DNA: TGCGCCAGCAGCTCGGGACAGGGGAATGAGCAGTTCTTC.

V gene TRBV5-4 combines with J gene TRBJ2-2; 7 nucleotides align to TRBD1. The CDR3 has 15 amino acids. Germline CDR1 SGHNT, CDR2 YYREEE (reference sequence). The V and J ends lost 6 bases and 8 bases, in that order; junction bases with no gene match: 13. Here the CDR3 DNA reads TGTGCCAGCACCAACGGACAGGTTGTTATGGGGGAGCTGTTTTTT. It specifies CASTNGQVVMGELFF.

About this clonotype itself: Mismatch with germline at one junction end may stem from a read error. The chain has TRBV5-5 and TRBJ1-1, with no clear D. CDR1 is SGHKS and CDR2 is YYEKEE in the germline V gene (reference sequence). This CDR3 has 13 amino acids. The CDR3 bases are TGTGCCGGCAGCTTGGGTCCGAACACTGAAGCTTTCTTT. Translated: CAGSLGPNTEAFF.

The CDR3 region is CAISEIREQYF. As DNA, the CDR3 is TGTGCCATCAGTGAGATACGCGAGCAGTACTTC. The chain recombines TRBV10-3 with TRBJ2-7; D is uncertain. The germline V gene has CDR1 ENHRY and CDR2 SYGVKD. V dropped 2 bases and J dropped 6 bases, with 5 bases sitting between them. The CDR3 has 11 residues.

This sequence joins TRBV6-6 and TRBJ2-3, with TRBD2 matching 8 bases. In germline, CDR1 is MNHNY, CDR2 SVGAGI (reference sequence). Trimming took 3 bases from V and 2 from J; bases not matched to a gene: 4. The CDR3 covers 15 residues. The CDR3 spells CASSYGGGYTDTQYF. The CDR3 DNA sequence: TGTGCCAGCAGTTATGGCGGGGGGTACACAGATACGCAGTATTTT.

The sample holds many counts of this clonotype. Here the CDR3 reads CASSFEGMGIQETQYF. As DNA, the CDR3 is TGTGCCAGCAGTTTTGAGGGGATGGGCATTCAAGAGACCCAGTACTTC. The V call is TRBV28, the J call TRBJ2-5, with D perhaps being TRBD1 or TRBD2 (5 bases each). Trimming cost V 3 bases and J 2 bases, with 16 bases left between them. CDR3 size: 16 residues. Germline V CDR1 and CDR2: MDHEN, SYDVKM. The whole variable domain, remainder taken from reference TRBV28 and TRBJ2-5, is DVKVTQSSRYLVKRTGEKVFLECVQDMDHENMFWYRQDPGLGLRLIYFSYDVKMKEKGDIPEGYSVSREKKERFSLILESASTNQTSMYLCASSFEGMGIQETQYFGPGTRLLVL.

This chain joins TRBV7-7 and TRBJ2-3; no definite D call. The V gene's germline CDR1 is SSHAT and CDR2 FNYEAQ (reference sequence). The germline V and J ends were trimmed by 5 bases and 3 bases, with 18 bases remaining between them. CDR3 length: 16 residues. The CDR3 DNA is TGTGCCAGCAGCCCAAGCATAGGGTTGAGGACAGATACGCAGTATTTT. It yields the protein CASSPSIGLRTDTQYF.

The V gene is TRBV28, the J gene TRBJ1-2, with a possible D match to TRBD1 (6 bases). The V gene lost 5 bases and the J gene lost 5 bases, with 21 bases spanning the gap. Germline V gives CDR1 MDHEN, CDR2 SYDVKM. CDR3 length: 16 residues. For the CDR3, the DNA is TGTGCCAGCAGTCCCCCTGGACCGGGACAAGAATATGGCTACACCTTC. It translates to CASSPPGPGQEYGYTF.

J is TRBJ2-4 and V is TRBV10-3, with 7 bases matching TRBD1. This CDR3 has 14 residues. V dropped 5 bases and J dropped 3; count of bases not matched to a gene: 4. Germline lookup yields CDR1 ENHRY and CDR2 SYGVKD. CDR3 in amino acids: CAISSTGYKNIQYF. The DNA for the CDR3 is TGTGCCATCAGTTCGACAGGGTACAAAAACATTCAGTACTTC.

On this clonotype itself: This clone may be a read error of a much larger clone one base away. The rearrangement links TRBV6-2 or TRBV6-3 to TRBJ2-5, with unresolved D. Germline V gene data show CDR1 as MNHEY and CDR2 as SVGEGT. CDR3 length equals 15 residues. CDR3 region: CASRYSNGKQETQYF. CDR3 in DNA: TGTGCCAGCAGGTACTCGAACGGCAAACAAGAGACCCAGTACTTC.

The V call is TRBV2, the J call TRBJ2-3; TRBD1 matches at 9 bases. CDR1 and CDR2 (germline): SNHLY, FYNNEI. The CDR3 runs 16 residues. Trimming cost V 6 bases and J 1 base; bases outside gene matches: 8. This CDR3 reads CASRGTGIRRTDTQYF. As DNA, the CDR3 is TGTGCCAGCAGGGGGACAGGGATCAGACGCACAGATACGCAGTATTTT. The full variable domain, in which reference TRBV2 and TRBJ2-3 provide the parts outside the CDR3, is EPEVTQTPSHQVTQMGQEVILRCVPISNHLYFYWYRQILGQKVEFLVSFYNNEISEKSEIFDDQFSVERPDGSNFTLKIRSTKLEDSAMYFCASRGTGIRRTDTQYFGPGTRLTVL.

This clonotype was observed a handful of times. The V gene is TRBV29-1, the J gene TRBJ2-1, with D perhaps given as TRBD1 or TRBD2 (7 bases each). Germline CDR1 is SQVTM and CDR2 is ANQGSEA. Trimming cost V 7 bases and J 6 bases, with 13 bases left between them. This CDR3 region has 12 residues. The CDR3 coding sequence is TGCAGCGCAGGGGGAGGGGGCAATGAGCAGTTCTTC. Residues: CSAGGGGNEQFF.

This clonotype was seen a single time. This rearrangement joins TRBV28 to TRBJ2-4; 7 bases agree with TRBD2. CDR3 length: 11 amino acids. Germline V gene data show CDR1 as MDHEN and CDR2 as SYDVKM. CDR3 in amino acids: CGTGGGYIQYF. CDR3 nucleotides: TGTGGTACGGGAGGAGGCTACATTCAGTACTTC.

The table lists this clonotype with a few counts. The chain recombines TRBV7-2 with TRBJ2-7; 11 positions match TRBD1. After removal of 4 bases from V and 1 base from J, the junction contained 3 bases not matched to a gene. The CDR3 covers 15 residues. From germline, CDR1 is SGHTA and CDR2 FQGNSA. DNA for the CDR3: TGTGCCAGCAGCTGGGACAGGGGGACATCCTACGAGCAGTACTTC. This sequence encodes CASSWDRGTSYEQYF.